This TCR beta chain was sequenced during a study of CXCR3-negative and CXCR3-positive naive CD8 T cells. Study-level results: Whereas both naive subsets had comparably high diversity, memory CD8+ cells had much lower diversity. Naive cells with CXCR3 showed TRB CDR3s that were more hydrophobic than those in CXCR3-negative naive cells.

The naive CD8+ gate required CD45RO-CCR7+CD27+CD95- phenotype. UMI-labeled TRB cDNA libraries were prepared by 5' RACE. One entry per CDR3 protein, without DNA, is what TCRdb gives after re-calling the 5' RACE reads. This sample carries 45,000 to 75,000 distinct CDR3 sequences, with 0.42% going to the ten biggest clones. As for this clonotype: Its antigen is unidentified.

The CDR3 totals 15 residues. Germline assignment: CDR1 SNHLY and CDR2 FYNNEI. Specimen: naive CXCR3- CD8+ T cells from blood. Subset of the sample: CD45RO-CCR7+CD27+CD95- naive CD8+ T cells lacking CXCR3 (TNR3-). The receptor's source is a human donor in good health. Some clones in this sample may be carry-over from other donors' samples. This chain joins TRBV2 and TRBJ2-3; checking the TCRdb D call of TRBD1 is not possible without DNA. The CDR3 reads CASSVTGQSTDTQYF.